This T cell receptor beta chain was profiled in a study of cytomegalovirus exposure and HLA in healthy donors. V lost 0 bases, J lost 0 bases, and 12 bases lay in between. This CDR3 contains 17 residues. Germline V gene lookup returns CDR1 MGHRA and CDR2 YSYEKL. Separation from the roughly 680-subject first cohort characterized the roughly 130-subject validation cohort, to which the donors belonged. TCRdb's table, derived via immunoSEQ multiplex PCR, lists solely in-frame clones and lacks some. Of 200,000 to 300,000 clones listed, roughly 90% are singletons. Sequences were obtained from PBMCs. This receptor was obtained from a man in his late teens or twenties in good health and CMV-seropositive. The chain joins TRBV4-1 to TRBJ1-5; a weak D match, TRBD1 (5 bases). The CDR3 protein is CASSQDTGTSSNQPQHF. DNA for the CDR3: TGCGCCAGCAGCCAAGATACGGGGACCAGTAGCAATCAGCCCCAGCATTTT.